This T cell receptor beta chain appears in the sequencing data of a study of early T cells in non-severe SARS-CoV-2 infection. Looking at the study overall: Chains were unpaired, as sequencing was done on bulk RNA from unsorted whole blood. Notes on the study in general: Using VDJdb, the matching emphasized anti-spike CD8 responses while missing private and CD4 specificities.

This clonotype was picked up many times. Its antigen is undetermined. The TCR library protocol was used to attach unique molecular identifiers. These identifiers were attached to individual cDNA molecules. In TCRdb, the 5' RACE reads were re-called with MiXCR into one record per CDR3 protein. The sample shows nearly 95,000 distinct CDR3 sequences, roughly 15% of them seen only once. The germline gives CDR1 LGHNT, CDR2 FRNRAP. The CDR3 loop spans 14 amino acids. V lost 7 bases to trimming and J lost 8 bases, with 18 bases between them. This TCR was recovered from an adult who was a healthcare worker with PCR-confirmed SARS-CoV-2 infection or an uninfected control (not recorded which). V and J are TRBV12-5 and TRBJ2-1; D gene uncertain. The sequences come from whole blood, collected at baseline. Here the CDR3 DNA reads TGTGCTAGTGCCACCGGGCCGCCAAGGGATGAGCAGTTCTTC. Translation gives CASATGPPRDEQFF.